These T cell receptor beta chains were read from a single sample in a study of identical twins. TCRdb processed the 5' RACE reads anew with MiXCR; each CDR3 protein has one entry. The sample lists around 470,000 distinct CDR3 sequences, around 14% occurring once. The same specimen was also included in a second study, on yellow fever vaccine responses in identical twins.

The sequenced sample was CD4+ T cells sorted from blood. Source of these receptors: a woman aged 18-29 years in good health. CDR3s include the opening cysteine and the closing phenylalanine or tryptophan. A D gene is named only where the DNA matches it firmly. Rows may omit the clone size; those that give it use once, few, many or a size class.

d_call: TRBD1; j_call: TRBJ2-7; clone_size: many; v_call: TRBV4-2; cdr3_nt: TGTGCCAGCAGCGCACCGGGACAGGGAGCCTACGAGCAGTACTTC; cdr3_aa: CASSAPGQGAYEQYF
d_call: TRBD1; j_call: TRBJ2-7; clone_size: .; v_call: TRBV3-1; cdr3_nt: TGTGCCAGCAGCTTTATACCGGGACAGAGAATCTACGAGCAGTACTTC; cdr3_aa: CASSFIPGQRIYEQYF
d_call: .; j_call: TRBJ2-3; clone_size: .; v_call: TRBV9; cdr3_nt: TGTGCCAGCAGCCCCCCCCGCGGAGTGGCGGCAGATACGCAGTATTTT; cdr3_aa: CASSPPRGVAADTQYF
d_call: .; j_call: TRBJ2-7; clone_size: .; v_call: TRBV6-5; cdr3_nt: TGTGCCAGCAGTTGGGAGGGACAGAGTCCCTACGAGCAGTACTTC; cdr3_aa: CASSWEGQSPYEQYF
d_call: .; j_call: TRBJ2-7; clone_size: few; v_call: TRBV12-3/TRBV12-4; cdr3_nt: TGTGCCAGCAGTTTTAACGGGGATCAATCCTACGAGCAGTACTTC; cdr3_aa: CASSFNGDQSYEQYF
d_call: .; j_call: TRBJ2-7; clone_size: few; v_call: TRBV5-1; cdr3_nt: TGCGCCAGCAGCGCGGGACAGTTGCTAGACGAGCAGTACTTC; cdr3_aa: CASSAGQLLDEQYF
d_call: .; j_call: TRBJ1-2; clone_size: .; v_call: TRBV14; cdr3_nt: TGTGCCAGCAGCCAAACACGGGGCCACCCCGATGGCTACACCTTC; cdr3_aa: CASSQTRGHPDGYTF
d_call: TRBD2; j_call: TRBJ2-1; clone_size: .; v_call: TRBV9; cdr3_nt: TGTGCCAGCAGCGTACAGCTAGCGGGTTTCGAGCAGTTCTTC; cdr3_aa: CASSVQLAGFEQFF
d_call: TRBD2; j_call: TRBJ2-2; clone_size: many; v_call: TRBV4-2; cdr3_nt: TGTGCCAGCAGCCAAGCGGGAGGGTACACCGGGGAGCTGTTTTTT; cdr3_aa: CASSQAGGYTGELFF
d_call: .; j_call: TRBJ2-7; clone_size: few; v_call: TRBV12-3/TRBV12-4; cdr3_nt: TGTGCCAGCAGCGCGGACAGACTCCTATCCTACGAGCAGTACTTC; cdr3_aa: CASSADRLLSYEQYF
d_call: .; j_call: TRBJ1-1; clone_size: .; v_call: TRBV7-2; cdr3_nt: TGTGCCAGCAGCAACTTTGGGAGCACTGAAGCTTTCTTT; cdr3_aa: CASSNFGSTEAFF
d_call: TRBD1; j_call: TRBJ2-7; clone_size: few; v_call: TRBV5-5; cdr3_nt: TGTGCCAGCAGCATAAGTCCCGGGACAGGTCCGGGGTACTTC; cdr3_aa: CASSISPGTGPGYF
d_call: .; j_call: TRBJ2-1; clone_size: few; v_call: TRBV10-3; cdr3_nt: TGTGCCATCAGTGAGTATCTACAGGCTAACAATGAGCAGTTCTTC; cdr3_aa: CAISEYLQANNEQFF
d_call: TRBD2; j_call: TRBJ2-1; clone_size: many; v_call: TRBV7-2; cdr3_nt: TGTGCCAGCAGCTTAAGGACTAGCGGGAGCTCCTACAATGAGCAGTTCTTC; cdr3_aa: CASSLRTSGSSYNEQFF
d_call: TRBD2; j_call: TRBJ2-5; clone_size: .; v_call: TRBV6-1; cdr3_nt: TGTGCCAGCAGTCGGACTAGCGGGGGTCCGACCCAGTACTTC; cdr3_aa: CASSRTSGGPTQYF
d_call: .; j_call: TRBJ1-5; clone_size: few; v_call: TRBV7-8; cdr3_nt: TGTGCCAGCAGCTTAGGTGGCTTCAATCAGCCCCAGCATTTT; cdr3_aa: CASSLGGFNQPQHF
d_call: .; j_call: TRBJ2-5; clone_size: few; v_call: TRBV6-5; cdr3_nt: TGTGCCAGCAGTAACCAGGGGTTCGGGGAGACCCAGTACTTC; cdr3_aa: CASSNQGFGETQYF
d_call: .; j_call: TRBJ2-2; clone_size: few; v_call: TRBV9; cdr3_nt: TGTGCCAGCAGCGTAGTGTCTTCGGGGGGGGAGCTGTTTTTT; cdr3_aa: CASSVVSSGGELFF
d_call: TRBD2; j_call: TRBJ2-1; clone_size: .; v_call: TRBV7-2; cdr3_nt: TGTGCCAGCAGCTTAGTTCGCGGGAGGGCTGGTGAGCAGTTCTTC; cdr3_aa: CASSLVRGRAGEQFF
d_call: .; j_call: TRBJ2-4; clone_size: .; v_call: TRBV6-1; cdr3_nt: TGTGCCAGCGATGTATCGACGGGACGCAAAAACATTCAGTACTTC; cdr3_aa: CASDVSTGRKNIQYF
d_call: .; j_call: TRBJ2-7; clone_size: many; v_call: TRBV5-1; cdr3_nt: TGCGCCAGCGGGGTCGGGGGCGGAAACGAGCAGTACTTC; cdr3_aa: CASGVGGGNEQYF
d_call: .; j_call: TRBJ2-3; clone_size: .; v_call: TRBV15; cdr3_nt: TGTGCCACCAGCAGAGGCCCGGGGCGGACAGATACGCAGTATTTT; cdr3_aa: CATSRGPGRTDTQYF
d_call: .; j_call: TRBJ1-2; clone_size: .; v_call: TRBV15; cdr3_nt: TGTGCCACCAGTCGACAGACGTATGGCTACACCTTC; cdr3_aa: CATSRQTYGYTF
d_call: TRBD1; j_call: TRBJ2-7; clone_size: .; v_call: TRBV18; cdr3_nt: TGTGCCAGCTCACCACCTGGGACAGGGGCCGAGCAGTACTTC; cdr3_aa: CASSPPGTGAEQYF
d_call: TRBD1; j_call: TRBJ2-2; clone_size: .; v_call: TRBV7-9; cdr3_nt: TGTGCCAGCAGCTTAGCAGGGGGCTCCGGAACCGGGGAGCTGTTTTTT; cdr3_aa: CASSLAGGSGTGELFF
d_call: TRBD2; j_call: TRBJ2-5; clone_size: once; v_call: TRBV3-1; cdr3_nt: TGTGCCAGCAGCCGATCCCTAGCGGGAGTGAGTGGTGAGACCCAGTACTTC; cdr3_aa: CASSRSLAGVSGETQYF
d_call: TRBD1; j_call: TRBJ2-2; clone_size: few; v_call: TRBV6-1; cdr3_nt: TGTGCCAGCAGAGCCTACTCAGGGGGCGCGAACACCGGGGAGCTGTTTTTT; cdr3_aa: CASRAYSGGANTGELFF
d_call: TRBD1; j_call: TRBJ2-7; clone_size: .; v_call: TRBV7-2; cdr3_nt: TGTGCCAGCAGCTTAAACAGGGGGAACGAGCAGTACTTC; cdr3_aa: CASSLNRGNEQYF
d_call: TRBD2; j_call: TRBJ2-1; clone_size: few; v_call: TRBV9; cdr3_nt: TGTGCCAGCAGCGTAGAGGGTCGCGGGGGTGAGCAGTTCTTC; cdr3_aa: CASSVEGRGGEQFF
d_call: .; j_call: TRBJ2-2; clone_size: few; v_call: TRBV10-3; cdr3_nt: TGTGCCATCAGTGAGAAATTAGAGACCGGGGAGCTGTTTTTT; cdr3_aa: CAISEKLETGELFF
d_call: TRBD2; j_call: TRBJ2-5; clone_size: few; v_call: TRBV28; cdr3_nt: TGTGCCAGCAGCTTGACTAGCGGGAGTTCATTCTCTCAGGAGACCCAGTACTTC; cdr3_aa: CASSLTSGSSFSQETQYF
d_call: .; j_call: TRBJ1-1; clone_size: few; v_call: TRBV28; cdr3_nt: TGTGCCAGCAGTCCTCAGGGCGCTGAAGCTTTCTTT; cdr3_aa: CASSPQGAEAFF
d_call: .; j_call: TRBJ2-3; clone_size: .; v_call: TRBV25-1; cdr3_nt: TGTGCCAGCACTCCCACGGGGACAGATACGCAGTATTTT; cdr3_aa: CASTPTGTDTQYF
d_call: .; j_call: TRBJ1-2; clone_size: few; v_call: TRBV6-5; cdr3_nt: TGTGCCAGCAGTTACTCGATAAGGGGAGAGAACTATGGCTACACCTTC; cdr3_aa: CASSYSIRGENYGYTF
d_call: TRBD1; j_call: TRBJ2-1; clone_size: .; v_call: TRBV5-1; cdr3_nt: TGCGCCAGCAGGCAAATCGGGACAGGGGAGCACAATGAGCTGTTCTTC; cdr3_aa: CASRQIGTGEHNELFF
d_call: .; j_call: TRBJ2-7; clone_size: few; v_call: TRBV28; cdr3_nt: TGTGCCAGCAGTTTCTCATCCGCAGGTGCCTACGAGCAGTACTTC; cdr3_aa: CASSFSSAGAYEQYF
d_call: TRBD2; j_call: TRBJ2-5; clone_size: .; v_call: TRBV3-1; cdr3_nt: TGTGCCAGCAGCTACGGGACTAGCGGGGGGGGCCTAGAGACCCAGTACTTC; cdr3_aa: CASSYGTSGGGLETQYF
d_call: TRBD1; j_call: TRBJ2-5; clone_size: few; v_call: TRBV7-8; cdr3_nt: TGTGCCAGCAGCCCGGGACAGGGGACTAAAGAGACCCAGTACTTC; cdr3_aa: CASSPGQGTKETQYF
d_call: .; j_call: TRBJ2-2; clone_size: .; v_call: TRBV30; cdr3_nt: TGTGCCTGGAGTGTTACCCGCAGGGGCACCGGGGAGCTGTTTTTT; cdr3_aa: CAWSVTRRGTGELFF
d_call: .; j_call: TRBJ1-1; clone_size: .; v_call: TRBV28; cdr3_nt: TGTGCCAGCAGCCCCCCAAGGAGGGGCACTGAAGCTTTCTTT; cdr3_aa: CASSPPRRGTEAFF
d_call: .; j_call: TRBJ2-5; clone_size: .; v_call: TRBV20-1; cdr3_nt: TGCAGTGTAACAGCGCGCCAAGAGACCCAGTACTTC; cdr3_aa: CSVTARQETQYF
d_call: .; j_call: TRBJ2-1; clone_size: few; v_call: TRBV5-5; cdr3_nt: TGTGCCAGCAGCTCCCAGGGACCACGACGTCTCAATGAGCAGTTCTTC; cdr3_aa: CASSSQGPRRLNEQFF
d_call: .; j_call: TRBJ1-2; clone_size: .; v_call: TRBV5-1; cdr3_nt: TGCGCCAGCAGCTTGGGGGGATTGGATGGCTACACCTTC; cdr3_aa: CASSLGGLDGYTF
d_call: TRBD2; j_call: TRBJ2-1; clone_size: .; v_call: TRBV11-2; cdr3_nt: TGTGCCAGCAGCTTAGAGGAGCGGGAGGGCCTCTCCTACAATGAGCAGTTCTTC; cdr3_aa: CASSLEEREGLSYNEQFF
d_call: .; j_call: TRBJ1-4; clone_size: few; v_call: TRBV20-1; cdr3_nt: TGCAGTGCTAGGACCGGGACCAGGAATGAAAAACTGTTTTTT; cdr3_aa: CSARTGTRNEKLFF
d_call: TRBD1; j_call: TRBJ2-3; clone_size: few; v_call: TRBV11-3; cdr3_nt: TGTGCCAGCAGCTTCAGACAGGGTTCAGGGGATACGCAGTATTTT; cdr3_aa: CASSFRQGSGDTQYF
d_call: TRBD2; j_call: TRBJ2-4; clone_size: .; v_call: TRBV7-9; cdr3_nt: TGTGCCAGCAGCCATGGGGGAGGGGCCAAAAACATTCAGTACTTC; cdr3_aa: CASSHGGGAKNIQYF
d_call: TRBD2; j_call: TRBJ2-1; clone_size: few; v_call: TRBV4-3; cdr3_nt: TGCGCCAGCAGCCAAGATCCGGGACTAGCGGGAGCGGTTCATGAGCAGTTCTTC; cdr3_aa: CASSQDPGLAGAVHEQFF
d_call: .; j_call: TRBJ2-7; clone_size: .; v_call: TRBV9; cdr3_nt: TGTGCCAGCAGCGTCGGGTGGGGTAGCATTGCCTACGAGCAGTACTTC; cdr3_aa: CASSVGWGSIAYEQYF
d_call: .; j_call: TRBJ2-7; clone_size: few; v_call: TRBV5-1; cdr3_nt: TGCGCCAGCAGCACCCTCGACGGAGCGACTAACGAGCAGTACTTC; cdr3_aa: CASSTLDGATNEQYF
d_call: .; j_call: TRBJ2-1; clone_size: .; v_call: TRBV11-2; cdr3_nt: TGTGCCAGCAGCTACGCCCCCAGCAACTACAATGAGCAGTTCTTC; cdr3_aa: CASSYAPSNYNEQFF
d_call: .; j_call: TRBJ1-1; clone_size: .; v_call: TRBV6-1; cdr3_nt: TGTGCCAGCAGCTTGGCGGGGGAGCGGAACACTGAAGCTTTCTTT; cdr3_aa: CASSLAGERNTEAFF
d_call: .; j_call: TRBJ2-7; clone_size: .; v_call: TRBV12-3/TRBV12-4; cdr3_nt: TGTGCCAGCAGAGTTGGACAGAACTACGAGCAGTACTTC; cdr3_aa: CASRVGQNYEQYF
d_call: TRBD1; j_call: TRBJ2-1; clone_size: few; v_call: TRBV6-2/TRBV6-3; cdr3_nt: TGTGCCAGCAGTTATGGGACAGCTGGTGAGCAGTTCTTC; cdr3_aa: CASSYGTAGEQFF
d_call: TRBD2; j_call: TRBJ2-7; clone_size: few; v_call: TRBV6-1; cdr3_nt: TGTGCCAGCAGACTAGCGGGGTTCTACGAGCAGTACTTC; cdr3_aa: CASRLAGFYEQYF
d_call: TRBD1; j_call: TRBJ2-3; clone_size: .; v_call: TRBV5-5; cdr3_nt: TGTGCCAGCAGCCATACACCGGGACAGGGTTTCCCAGATACGCAGTATTTT; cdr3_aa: CASSHTPGQGFPDTQYF
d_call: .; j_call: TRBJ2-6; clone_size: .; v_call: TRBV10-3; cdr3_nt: TGTGCCATCAGTGAGGGGTCGGGCGCTGGGGCCAACGTCCTGACTTTC; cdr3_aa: CAISEGSGAGANVLTF